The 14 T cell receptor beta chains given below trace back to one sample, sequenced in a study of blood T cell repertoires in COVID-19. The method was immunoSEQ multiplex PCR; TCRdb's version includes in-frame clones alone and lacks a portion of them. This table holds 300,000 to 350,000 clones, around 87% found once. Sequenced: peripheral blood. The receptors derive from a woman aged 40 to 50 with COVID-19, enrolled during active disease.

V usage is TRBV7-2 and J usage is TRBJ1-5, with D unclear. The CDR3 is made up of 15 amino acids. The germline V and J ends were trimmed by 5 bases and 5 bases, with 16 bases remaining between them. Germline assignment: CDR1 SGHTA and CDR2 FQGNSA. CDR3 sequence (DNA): TGTGCCAGCAGCCTATTAGGTCGGGGAGATCAGCCCCAGCATTTT. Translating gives CASSLLGRGDQPQHF.

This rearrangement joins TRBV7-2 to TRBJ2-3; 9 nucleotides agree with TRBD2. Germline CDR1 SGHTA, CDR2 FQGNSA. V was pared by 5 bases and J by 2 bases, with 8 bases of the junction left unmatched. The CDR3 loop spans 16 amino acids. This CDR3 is CASSELAGLLTDTQYF. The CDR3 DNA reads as TGTGCCAGCAGCGAACTAGCGGGCTTACTCACAGATACGCAGTATTTT.

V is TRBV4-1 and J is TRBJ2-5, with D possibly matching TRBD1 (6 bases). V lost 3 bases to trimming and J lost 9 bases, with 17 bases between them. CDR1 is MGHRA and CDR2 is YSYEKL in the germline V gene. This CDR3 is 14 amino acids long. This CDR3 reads CASSHHRESLAQYF. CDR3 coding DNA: TGCGCCAGCAGCCACCACAGGGAAAGTTTGGCCCAGTACTTC.

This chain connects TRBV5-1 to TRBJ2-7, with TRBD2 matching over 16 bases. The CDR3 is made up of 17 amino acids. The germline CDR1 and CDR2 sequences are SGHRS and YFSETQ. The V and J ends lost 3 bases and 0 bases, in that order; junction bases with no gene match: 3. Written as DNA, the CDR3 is TGCGCCAGCAGCTCGGGACTAGCGGGGGGGCTCTCCTACGAGCAGTACTTC. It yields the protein CASSSGLAGGLSYEQYF. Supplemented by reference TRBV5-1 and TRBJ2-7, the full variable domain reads KAGVTQTPRYLIKTRGQQVTLSCSPISGHRSVSWYQQTPGQGLQFLFEYFSETQRNKGNFPGRFSGRQFSNSRSEMNVSTLELGDSALYLCASSSGLAGGLSYEQYFGPGTRLTVT.

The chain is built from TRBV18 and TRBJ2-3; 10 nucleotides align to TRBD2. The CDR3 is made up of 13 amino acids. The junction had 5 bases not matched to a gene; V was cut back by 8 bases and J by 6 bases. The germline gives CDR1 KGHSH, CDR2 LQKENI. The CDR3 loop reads CASALAGVDTQYF. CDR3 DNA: TGTGCCAGCGCCCTAGCGGGAGTGGATACGCAGTATTTT.

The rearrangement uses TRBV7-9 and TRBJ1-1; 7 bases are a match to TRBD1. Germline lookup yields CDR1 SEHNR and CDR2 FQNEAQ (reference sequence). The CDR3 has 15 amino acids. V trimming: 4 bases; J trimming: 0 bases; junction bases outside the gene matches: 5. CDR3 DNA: TGTGCCAGCAGCTCGTTGACAGGGCTGAACACTGAAGCTTTCTTT. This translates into CASSSLTGLNTEAFF.

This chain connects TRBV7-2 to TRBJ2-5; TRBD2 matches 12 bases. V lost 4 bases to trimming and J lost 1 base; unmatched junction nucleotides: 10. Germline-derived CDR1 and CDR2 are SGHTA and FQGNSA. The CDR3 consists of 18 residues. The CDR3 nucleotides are TGTGCCAGCAGCTACCTGACTAGCGGGAGAGGGGGCCAAGAGACCCAGTACTTC. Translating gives CASSYLTSGRGGQETQYF.

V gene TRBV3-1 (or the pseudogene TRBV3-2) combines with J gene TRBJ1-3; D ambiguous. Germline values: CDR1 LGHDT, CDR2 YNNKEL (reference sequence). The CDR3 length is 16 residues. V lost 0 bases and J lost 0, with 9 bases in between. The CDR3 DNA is TGTGCCAGCAGCCAAGAACAGTCTGTCTCTGGAAACACCATATATTTT. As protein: CASSQEQSVSGNTIYF.

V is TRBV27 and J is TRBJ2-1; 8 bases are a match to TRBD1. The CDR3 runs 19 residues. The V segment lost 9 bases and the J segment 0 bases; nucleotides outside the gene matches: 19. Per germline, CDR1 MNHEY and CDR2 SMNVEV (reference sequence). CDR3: CASYLRGQGPSSSYNEQFF. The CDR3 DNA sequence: TGTGCCAGTTACCTCAGGGGGCAGGGCCCCTCGAGCTCCTACAATGAGCAGTTCTTC.

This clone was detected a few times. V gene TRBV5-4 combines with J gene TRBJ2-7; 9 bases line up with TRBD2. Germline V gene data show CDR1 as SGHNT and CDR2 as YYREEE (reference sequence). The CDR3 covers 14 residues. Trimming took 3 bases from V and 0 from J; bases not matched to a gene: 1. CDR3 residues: CASSSTSGSYEQYF. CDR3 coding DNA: TGTGCCAGCAGCTCGACTAGCGGCTCCTACGAGCAGTACTTC.

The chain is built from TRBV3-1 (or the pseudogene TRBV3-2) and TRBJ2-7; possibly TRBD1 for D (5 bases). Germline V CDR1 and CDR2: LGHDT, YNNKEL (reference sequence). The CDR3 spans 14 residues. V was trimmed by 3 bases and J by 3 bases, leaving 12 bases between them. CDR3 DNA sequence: TGTGCCAGCAGCCACAAAGGCAGGGTCTACGAGCAGTACTTC. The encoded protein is CASSHKGRVYEQYF.

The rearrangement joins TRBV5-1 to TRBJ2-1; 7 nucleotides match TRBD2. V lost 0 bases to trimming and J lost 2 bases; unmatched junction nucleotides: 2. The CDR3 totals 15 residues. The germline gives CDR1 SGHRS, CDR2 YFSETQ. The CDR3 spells CASSLDGRAYNEQFF. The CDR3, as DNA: TGCGCCAGCAGCTTGGATGGGAGGGCCTACAATGAGCAGTTCTTC.

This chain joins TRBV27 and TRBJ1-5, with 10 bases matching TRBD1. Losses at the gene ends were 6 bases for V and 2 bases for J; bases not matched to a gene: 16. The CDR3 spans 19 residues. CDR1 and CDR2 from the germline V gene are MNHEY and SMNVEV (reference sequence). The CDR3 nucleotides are TGTGCCAGCAGCCCGACAGGGGGCAGCCCGGCCGATGGCAATCAGCCCCAGCATTTT. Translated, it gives CASSPTGGSPADGNQPQHF.

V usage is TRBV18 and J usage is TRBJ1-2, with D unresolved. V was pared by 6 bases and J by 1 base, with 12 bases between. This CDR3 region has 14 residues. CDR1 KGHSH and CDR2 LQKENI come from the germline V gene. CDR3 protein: CASSPDSFNYGYTF. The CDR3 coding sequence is TGTGCCAGCTCGCCGGACTCGTTTAACTATGGCTACACCTTC.